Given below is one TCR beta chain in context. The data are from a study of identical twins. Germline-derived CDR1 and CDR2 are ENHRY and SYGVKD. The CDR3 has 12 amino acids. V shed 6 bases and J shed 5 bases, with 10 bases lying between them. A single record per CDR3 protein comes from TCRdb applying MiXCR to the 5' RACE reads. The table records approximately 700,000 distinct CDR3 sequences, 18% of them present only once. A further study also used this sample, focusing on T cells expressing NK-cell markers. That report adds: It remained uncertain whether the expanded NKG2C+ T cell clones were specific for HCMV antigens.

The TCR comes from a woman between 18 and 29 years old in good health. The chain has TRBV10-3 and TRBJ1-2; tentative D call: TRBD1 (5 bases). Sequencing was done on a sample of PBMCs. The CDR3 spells CAIRIDSYGYTF. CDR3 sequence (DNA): TGTGCCATCAGGATAGACAGTTATGGCTACACCTTC.